This entry concerns a single TCR beta chain. The target of this receptor is not known. No base quality information exists; no much larger clone differs at one position. The sample comes from a study of lymphopenia after photon versus proton radiotherapy (dated by TCRdb to between 2017 and 2020). Regarding the research as a whole: The immunological effects of photon versus proton radiation therapy were compared in patients with gastrointestinal tumors who developed high-grade lymphopenia. A cohort of under 25 patients with gastrointestinal tumors who received either photon or proton therapy and subsequently developed lymphopenia was included. The goal of the study was to describe how the two radiation modalities differ in their effects on the immune system.

The method behind the library was the immunoSEQ multiplex PCR assay. T cell repertoires were profiled with deep sequencing of rearranged TCR beta loci together with multiparametric flow cytometry. This immuneACCESS table, as held by TCRdb, lists in-frame sequences with V and J called but not all clones. Of the missing ones, under half trace to an unresolved V gene in checked studies; the others have no known cause. The sample includes around 160,000 clones, with about 88% observed a single time. Roughly 4.7% of the sample rests with the top ten. Summary of the overall study and its limitations: The survival association was assessed only in patients who died, and better survival with proton therapy was presented by the authors as a possibility rather than a demonstrated result. Once the lymphocyte count had reached its nadir, the repertoires of photon-treated patients showed oligoclonal expansion, particularly of CD8+ Temra cells, and this expansion drove the decline in diversity. Across the cohort, an inverse correlation was found between a larger post-nadir drop in TCR diversity and overall survival time among patients who died. During treatment, patients who received photon therapy lost naive T cells and TCR diversity and gained effector/memory populations, whereas patients who received proton therapy remained relatively stable.

Counted from cysteine to phenylalanine, this CDR3 has 12 amino acids. Only the CDR3 DNA stays, 36 bases, in frame from base 1. Via the germline V gene (reference sequence), CDR1 is MNHNY and CDR2 SVGAGI. Relative to germline, V is 11 bases shorter and J is 5 bases shorter, with 15 bases between their ends. The chain employs TRBV6-6 and TRBJ2-5; the D gene is tentatively TRBD1 or TRBD2, each matching 5 bases. Sequences were derived from peripheral blood, sampled from a patient treated with photon-based radiotherapy. The sequence was obtained from a man aged 50-60 years with gastric cancer. The CDR3 protein is CAAARGAETQYF. The bases are TGTGCCGCCGCGAGGGGCGCGGAGACCCAGTACTTC.